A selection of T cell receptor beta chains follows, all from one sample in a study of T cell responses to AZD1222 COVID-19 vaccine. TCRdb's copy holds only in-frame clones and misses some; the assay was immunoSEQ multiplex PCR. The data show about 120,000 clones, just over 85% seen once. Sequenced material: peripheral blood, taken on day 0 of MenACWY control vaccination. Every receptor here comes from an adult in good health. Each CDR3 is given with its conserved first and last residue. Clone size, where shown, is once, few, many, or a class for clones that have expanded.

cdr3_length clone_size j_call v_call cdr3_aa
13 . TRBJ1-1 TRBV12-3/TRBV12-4 CASSLWERTEAFF
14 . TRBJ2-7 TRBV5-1 CASSSGQTSGEQYF
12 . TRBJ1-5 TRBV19 CAGRTGNQPQHF
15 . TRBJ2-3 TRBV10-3 CAINRLAGGTDTQYF
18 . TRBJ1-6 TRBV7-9 CASSSGGGPSSYNSPLHF
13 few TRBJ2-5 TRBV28 CASRPPVGETQYF
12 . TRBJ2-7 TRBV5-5 CASSFVDYEQYF
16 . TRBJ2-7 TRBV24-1 CATSGLSGQGVHEQYF
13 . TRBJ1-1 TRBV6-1 CASSDAAHTEAFF
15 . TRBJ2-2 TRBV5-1 CASRFGALSTGELFF
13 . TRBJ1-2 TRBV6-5 CASRVDRLSGYTF
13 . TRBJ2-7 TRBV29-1 CSVGTGRSYEQYF
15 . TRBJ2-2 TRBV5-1 CASSPRDSRTGELFF
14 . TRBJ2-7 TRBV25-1 CASSARDFPYEQYF